This T cell receptor (beta chain) was observed in a study of Ad26.COV2.S vaccination and SARS-CoV-2 variants. On the study more broadly: Vaccine-arm donor from the placebo-controlled COV1001 Ad26.COV2.S trial. Ad26.COV2.S shots went into the muscle once or twice, 56 days apart. Findings and caveats of the study: Vaccine and placebo recipients had comparable breadth of non-spike TCRs.

Documented treatment: about 20 received Ad26.COV2.S at low or high dose, single or two shots; 5 received placebo; per-sample allocation not given. Samples analyzed were those drawn on day 63 after the first vaccine or placebo injection. Method: immunoSEQ multiplex PCR; TCRdb's copy keeps in-frame clones and lacks some. The sample yields about half a million clones, 80% to 90% seen once. The CDR3 spans 16 residues. Germline-derived CDR1 and CDR2 are KGHDR and SFDVKD. V dropped 4 bases and J dropped 3 bases, with 15 bases sitting between them. On this clone: Antigen: not known.

The TCR was taken from a person aged 18-65 years who received the Ad26.COV2.S COVID-19 vaccine or a placebo. Sequenced material: peripheral blood, taken in a trial of Ad26.COV2.S vaccine versus placebo. The V and J genes are TRBV24-1 and TRBJ2-1, with D hard to call. CDR3 region: CATSETSPRGYNEQFF. The CDR3, as DNA: TGTGCCACCAGTGAAACCTCCCCTAGAGGCTACAATGAGCAGTTCTTC.